The 11 T cell receptor beta chains presented below share a single source sample, sequenced in a study of ipilimumab plus nivolumab after autologous stem cell transplantation (dated by TCRdb to about 2021). Receptor libraries were prepared by the immunoSEQ multiplex PCR assay. TCRdb retrieved this table from immuneACCESS and kept in-frame rearrangements only. Not all clones are present; in checked studies, unresolved V genes account for under half, and no reason is known for the remainder. The sample records roughly 16,000 clones, around 81% of which are singletons. 20% to 25% of the sample is held by the ten biggest clonotypes. The sample consisted of PBMCs, taken in a trial of ipilimumab plus nivolumab as post-transplant consolidation. The origin of the receptors is a male donor with diffuse large B-cell lymphoma.

The V gene is TRBV29-1, the J gene TRBJ1-1, with no clear D. Germline values: CDR1 SQVTM, CDR2 ANQGSEA. V lost 5 bases, J lost 0 bases, and 7 bases lay in between. CDR3 length equals 12 residues. The DNA for the CDR3 is TGCAGCGTTAAGAGCATGAACACTGAAGCTTTCTTT. Translated, it gives CSVKSMNTEAFF.

This rearrangement joins TRBV5-8 to TRBJ2-3; D is undetermined. Germline V CDR1 and CDR2: SGHTS, YDEGEE. This CDR3 has 15 residues. The V end was cut by 0 bases, the J end by 0 bases, with 8 bases between. This CDR3 is CASSLAARSTDTQYF. In nucleotides, the CDR3 is TGTGCCAGCAGCTTGGCCGCCAGGAGCACAGATACGCAGTATTTT.

The V and J genes are TRBV6-5 and TRBJ1-6; D unclear. This CDR3 spans 15 amino acids. V lost 0 bases and J 8 bases, leaving 11 bases between the germline ends. The germline gives CDR1 MNHEY, CDR2 SVGAGI. CDR3 region: CASSYSAGGHSPLHF. CDR3 nucleotide sequence: TGTGCCAGCAGTTACTCCGCGGGAGGTCATTCACCCCTCCACTTT.

This clone has just one count. V and J are TRBV18 and TRBJ2-7, with 10 bases fitting TRBD1. CDR1 and CDR2 from the germline V gene are KGHSH and LQKENI. CDR3 length: 15 residues. V trimming: 3 bases; J trimming: 7 bases; junction bases outside the gene matches: 9. CDR3: CASSPVGQGPAEQYF. CDR3 nucleotide sequence: TGTGCCAGCTCACCTGTGGGACAGGGGCCTGCGGAGCAGTACTTC.

The chain is built from TRBV19 and TRBJ2-1; no firm D call. This CDR3 has 15 residues. V was cut by 6 bases and J by 3 bases, with 15 bases left in between. Germline CDR1 is LNHDA and CDR2 is SQIVND (reference sequence). The CDR3 DNA reads as TGTGCCAGTAGATTGGGGATAGGCGGCTACAATGAGCAGTTCTTC. Protein sequence: CASRLGIGGYNEQFF.

This chain joins TRBV9 and TRBJ2-1; weak D call: TRBD2 (6 bases). The CDR3 runs to 13 residues. The V gene lost 4 bases and the J gene lost 5 bases, with 10 bases spanning the gap. Germline CDR1 SGDLS, CDR2 YYNGEE. CDR3 region: CASSRGLNNEQFF. The CDR3, as DNA: TGTGCCAGCAGCCGGGGACTTAACAATGAGCAGTTCTTC.

The chain's CDR3 is CAWSPQSINYGYTF. The CDR3 nucleotides are TGTGCCTGGAGTCCACAGTCTATAAACTATGGCTACACCTTC. This chain joins TRBV30 and TRBJ1-2; D unclear. CDR1 is GTSNPN, CDR2 SVGIG, per germline (reference sequence). The CDR3 is made up of 14 amino acids. Trimming took 2 bases from V and 2 from J, leaving 12 bases between them. Full variable domain (remainder filled in from reference TRBV30 and TRBJ1-2): SQTIHQWPATLVQPVGSPLSLECTVEGTSNPNLYWYRQAAGRGLQLLFYSVGIGQISSEVPQNLSASRPQDRQFILSSKKLLLSDSGFYLCAWSPQSINYGYTFGSGTRLTVV.

The V gene is TRBV9, the J gene TRBJ2-2; tentatively, D is TRBD1 (6 bases). The length of the CDR3 is 15 residues. Germline CDR1 and CDR2: SGDLS and YYNGEE. Trimming left V 4 bases short and J 4 bases short, with 14 bases between. The CDR3 region is CASSPHTGITGELFF. In nucleotides, the CDR3 is TGTGCCAGCAGCCCCCACACAGGGATCACCGGGGAGCTGTTTTTT.

The chain links TRBV4-2 to TRBJ2-5, with D maybe TRBD2 (6 bases). The V gene's germline CDR1 is LGHNA and CDR2 YNFKEQ. The V end lost 0 bases, the J end lost 1 base, and 15 bases lay between the germline ends. CDR3 length: 17 residues. The CDR3, as DNA: TGTGCCAGCAGCCAAGACTCCGGTCTAGCGATCCAAGAGACCCAGTACTTC. Amino acids: CASSQDSGLAIQETQYF.

This chain links TRBV10-1 with TRBJ1-6, with a weak D call TRBD1 (5 bases). V lost 11 bases and J lost 8, with 22 bases in between. The CDR3 consists of 15 residues. CDR1 is WNHNN and CDR2 is SYGVQD in the germline V gene (reference sequence). CDR3 sequence (DNA): TGCGCCCGAAACCACACCGGGACTCCCGATTCACCCCTCCACTTT. As protein: CARNHTGTPDSPLHF.

J is TRBJ2-2 and V is TRBV5-1, with 9 nucleotides matching TRBD1. The germline gives CDR1 SGHRS, CDR2 YFSETQ. Unmatched junction bases numbered 6, after V lost 5 bases and J lost 4 bases. The CDR3 totals 15 residues. This CDR3 is CASSRQGGTTGELFF. Written as DNA, the CDR3 is TGCGCCAGCAGTAGACAGGGGGGTACCACCGGGGAGCTGTTTTTT.